The 27 T cell receptor beta chains listed next were all sequenced from one sample in a study of blood T cell repertoires in COVID-19. Profiling relied on immunoSEQ multiplex PCR, and the TCRdb table lists in-frame clones only, not all of them. This table holds tens of thousands of clones, around 88% found once. The sequenced sample was peripheral blood. These receptors came from a woman of 80 years or more with acute or convalescent COVID-19.

The chain is built from TRBV7-3 and TRBJ2-1, with TRBD2 identical over 10 bases. Germline V CDR1 and CDR2: SGHTA, FQGTGA. Unmatched junction bases numbered 9, after V lost 5 bases and J lost 8 bases. There are 15 residues in the CDR3. In DNA, the CDR3 is TGTGCCAGCAGCACCAATGCCCTAGCGGGGGATGAGCAGTTCTTC. Residues: CASSTNALAGDEQFF. The variable domain in full, with the rest retrieved from reference TRBV7-3 and TRBJ2-1, is GAGVSQTPSNKVTEKGKYVELRCDPISGHTALYWYRQSLGQGPEFLIYFQGTGAADDSGLPNDRFFAVRPEGSVSTLKIQRTERGDSAVYLCASSTNALAGDEQFFGPGTRLTVL.

The chain is built from TRBV6-5 and TRBJ1-2; 7 bases match TRBD1. Unmatched junction bases numbered 6, after V lost 7 bases and J lost 1 base. The CDR3 runs 14 residues. From germline, CDR1 is MNHEY and CDR2 SVGAGI. CDR3 loop: CASMRGGYNYGYTF. The CDR3 DNA reads as TGTGCCAGCATGAGAGGGGGCTATAACTATGGCTACACCTTC.

This clone has only a few counts. J is TRBJ1-6 and V is TRBV6-5, with TRBD1 identical over 10 bases. V gave up 0 bases and J gave up 9 bases; unmatched junction bases: 5. This CDR3 comprises 16 residues. The V gene's germline CDR1 is MNHEY and CDR2 SVGAGI. Here the CDR3 reads CASSYSKGQGFSPLHF. DNA of the CDR3: TGTGCCAGCAGTTACTCGAAGGGACAGGGGTTTTCACCCCTCCACTTT.

This clone was seen a handful of times. The sample contains more than one DNA sequence encoding this CDR3. The CDR3 bases are TGTGCCAGTAGCGACAGGGGGCAGGGTCAGCCCCAGCATTTT. Translation gives CASSDRGQGQPQHF. The chain carries TRBV19 and TRBJ1-5, with 10 bases lining up with TRBD1. Germline V gene lookup returns CDR1 LNHDA and CDR2 SQIVND (reference sequence). Trimming took 6 bases from V and 6 from J; bases not matched to a gene: 5. The CDR3 covers 14 residues.

The rearrangement uses TRBV19 and TRBJ1-2; 8 nucleotides line up with TRBD1. The germline V gene has CDR1 LNHDA and CDR2 SQIVND (reference sequence). With 5 bases clipped from V and 8 bases from J, the junction kept 19 bases outside the gene matches. The CDR3 is made up of 17 amino acids. Written as DNA, the CDR3 is TGTGCCAGTAGTCCGCCGACAGGGGCCCCTGGAGGTCGCGGCTACACCTTC. It specifies CASSPPTGAPGGRGYTF.

The rearrangement links TRBV10-3 to TRBJ2-3, with 8 positions matching TRBD2. The germline V gene has CDR1 ENHRY and CDR2 SYGVKD. J was trimmed by 12 bases and V by 2 bases; bases with no gene match: 7. The CDR3 is 13 residues long. The CDR3 nucleotides read TGTGCCATCAGTGAGCCCGGGGGGGCCTCCCAGTATTTT. Residues: CAISEPGGASQYF.

V and J are TRBV10-3 and TRBJ2-7; 8 positions agree with TRBD1. The J segment lost 0 bases and the V segment lost 4 bases, leaving 8 bases of the junction unmatched. The CDR3 is 16 amino acids. CDR1 and CDR2 (germline): ENHRY, SYGVKD. The CDR3 here is CAISAFGQGPSYEQYF. The CDR3 nucleotides read TGTGCCATCAGTGCTTTTGGACAGGGCCCCTCCTACGAGCAGTACTTC.

The rearrangement uses TRBV5-5 and TRBJ1-1; tentatively, D is TRBD1 (6 bases). Germline V gives CDR1 SGHKS, CDR2 YYEKEE (reference sequence). Deletions cut 5 bases from V and 0 bases from J, with 8 bases between. This CDR3 has 13 amino acids. The DNA for the CDR3 is TGTGCCAGCAGTCAGGGGATGAACACTGAAGCTTTCTTT. Its protein is CASSQGMNTEAFF.

V usage is TRBV27 and J usage is TRBJ1-5; 8 bases are a match to TRBD1. This CDR3 is 17 amino acids long. Trimming removed 5 bases from V and 6 bases from J; junction bases left unmatched: 15. CDR1 and CDR2 (germline): MNHEY, SMNVEV (reference sequence). This chain's CDR3 is CASSPRTGLVQGQPQHF. CDR3 sequence (DNA): TGTGCCAGCAGTCCTCGGACAGGGTTGGTTCAAGGTCAGCCCCAGCATTTT.

This chain joins TRBV5-1 and TRBJ1-3, with a possible D match to TRBD1 (5 bases). The CDR3 is 16 residues long. The germline CDR1 and CDR2 sequences are SGHRS and YFSETQ. V lost 0 bases to trimming and J lost 0 bases, with 10 bases between them. CDR3 amino acids: CASSLAGGVSGNTIYF. The DNA of the CDR3 is TGCGCCAGCAGCTTGGCCGGAGGGGTCTCTGGAAACACCATATATTTT.

The table lists this clone with a count of one. The chain uses TRBV7-9 and TRBJ2-2; perhaps TRBD2 as D (6 bases). The V gene lost 0 bases and the J gene lost 1 base, with 9 bases spanning the gap. Germline V gene lookup returns CDR1 SEHNR and CDR2 FQNEAQ (reference sequence). This CDR3 spans 16 amino acids. The CDR3 here is CASSLALRENTGELFF. DNA of the CDR3: TGTGCCAGCAGCTTAGCGTTGCGGGAGAACACCGGGGAGCTGTTTTTT.

This clone occurred a few times. The V gene is TRBV7-9, the J gene TRBJ1-2, with TRBD1 matching 7 bases. CDR3 length: 15 residues. Unmatched junction bases numbered 2, after V lost 0 bases and J lost 1 base. The germline gives CDR1 SEHNR, CDR2 FQNEAQ (reference sequence). Here the CDR3 reads CASSLAGTDNYGYTF. DNA of the CDR3: TGTGCCAGCAGCTTAGCCGGGACAGATAACTATGGCTACACCTTC.

The rearrangement joins TRBV15 to TRBJ1-5; the match to TRBD1 covers 9 bases. The V and J ends lost 3 bases and 6 bases, in that order; junction bases with no gene match: 6. Germline V gives CDR1 LNHNV, CDR2 YYDKDF (reference sequence). CDR3 length: 15 amino acids. In DNA, the CDR3 is TGTGCCACCAGCAGTAGACAGGGGGGGAGTCAGCCCCAGCATTTT. This sequence encodes CATSSRQGGSQPQHF.

This chain links TRBV5-1 with TRBJ1-2; 10 positions agree with TRBD1. The trim removed 3 bases at V and 9 bases at J, leaving 5 bases unmatched. The CDR3 has 13 amino acids. Per the germline V gene, CDR1 is SGHRS and CDR2 is YFSETQ. The CDR3 region has the DNA TGCGCCAGCAGCTCGGGACAGGGGAGAAGCTACACCTTC. Protein: CASSSGQGRSYTF.

The chain combines TRBV18 with TRBJ1-4; D gene unclear. Germline CDR1 KGHSH, CDR2 LQKENI. This CDR3 has 14 amino acids. Trimming stripped 3 bases from V and 5 bases from J, with 10 bases between. CDR3 protein: CASSPNSRNEKLFF. CDR3 nucleotide sequence: TGTGCCAGCTCACCGAACAGCCGGAATGAAAAACTGTTTTTT.

The chain is built from TRBV5-6 and TRBJ1-6; D is unresolved. Germline CDR1 reads SGHDT; CDR2 reads YYEEEE. CDR3 size: 15 residues. The V and J ends lost 2 bases and 4 bases respectively, with 10 bases between them. CDR3 region: CASSFSGNYNSPLHF. In DNA, the CDR3 is TGTGCCAGCAGCTTTTCCGGGAATTATAATTCACCCCTCCACTTT.

The chain combines TRBV7-8 with TRBJ1-2; D is uncertain. Trimming shortened V by 5 bases and J by 6 bases, and 10 bases separated the two germline ends. Per germline, CDR1 SGHVS and CDR2 FQNEAQ. The CDR3 loop spans 12 amino acids. The DNA of the CDR3 is TGTGCCAGCAGCCTGCGGGGAGATGGCTACACCTTC. Protein sequence: CASSLRGDGYTF. Filled out from reference TRBV7-8 and TRBJ1-2, the complete variable domain reads GAGVSQSPRYKVAKRGQDVALRCDPISGHVSLFWYQQALGQGPEFLTYFQNEAQLDKSGLPSDRFFAERPEGSVSTLKIQRTQQEDSAVYLCASSLRGDGYTFGSGTRLTVV.

V gene TRBV7-2 combines with J gene TRBJ2-1; the match to TRBD1 covers 11 bases. CDR3 length equals 14 residues. The germline CDR1 and CDR2 sequences are SGHTA and FQGNSA. Germline trimming cut 5 bases from V and 9 bases from J; bases unmatched to any gene: 6. Here the CDR3 DNA reads TGTGCCAGCAGCGCACGGGACAGGGGGGCTGAGCAGTTCTTC. It codes for CASSARDRGAEQFF.

The J gene is TRBJ2-7, the V gene TRBV7-2; TRBD2 agrees at 15 bases. V lost 5 bases and J lost 0; bases outside the gene matches: 2. The CDR3 spans 16 residues. Germline V gives CDR1 SGHTA, CDR2 FQGNSA. The CDR3 DNA sequence: TGTGCCAGCAGCCGGACTAGCGGGGGGGGCTCCTACGAGCAGTACTTC. Its translation is CASSRTSGGGSYEQYF.

In its sample, this clone was seen a few times. This chain links TRBV7-8 with TRBJ1-1, with unresolved D. Per germline, CDR1 SGHVS and CDR2 FQNEAQ. V was clipped by 2 bases and J by 0 bases, with 10 bases between them. The length of the CDR3 is 15 residues. CDR3 coding DNA: TGTGCCAGCAGCTTACGACTCGCCGTGAACACTGAAGCTTTCTTT. This gives the protein CASSLRLAVNTEAFF.

The V gene is TRBV6-5, the J gene TRBJ1-5, with D hard to call. Trimming stripped 6 bases from V and 3 bases from J, with 9 bases between. The CDR3 loop spans 13 amino acids. Germline lookup yields CDR1 MNHEY and CDR2 SVGAGI. The CDR3 nucleotides are TGTGCCAGCAGCGGGGATGCCAATCAGCCCCAGCATTTT. It translates to CASSGDANQPQHF.

The chain has TRBV6-2 or TRBV6-3 and TRBJ2-1, with 7 bases aligning to TRBD2. This CDR3 comprises 16 residues. Germline V gene lookup returns CDR1 MNHEY and CDR2 SVGEGT. The junction had 12 bases not matched to a gene; V was cut back by 5 bases and J by 5 bases. The CDR3 DNA reads TGTGCCAGCAGTCCGCGGGGCGGGAGTGGCGACAATGAGCAGTTCTTC. It is translated as CASSPRGGSGDNEQFF.

V is TRBV6-2 or TRBV6-3 and J is TRBJ2-1, with D hard to call. CDR3 length equals 14 residues. V shed 0 bases and J shed 2 bases, with 5 bases lying between them. Germline-derived CDR1 and CDR2 are MNHEY and SVGEGT. The CDR3 region is CASSYSAPYNEQFF. The CDR3 region has the DNA TGTGCCAGCAGTTACTCAGCTCCCTACAATGAGCAGTTCTTC.

The V gene is TRBV11-2, the J gene TRBJ1-6; 8 bases are shared with TRBD1. Trimming removed 3 bases from V and 7 bases from J; junction bases left unmatched: 5. The CDR3 length is 15 residues. Germline CDR1 reads SGHAT; CDR2 reads FQNNGV. The CDR3 DNA follows: TGTGCCAGCAGCTTTGGGACAGGATTCAATTCACCCCTCCACTTT. Translated, it gives CASSFGTGFNSPLHF.

The V call is TRBV6-1, the J call TRBJ1-2; D gene unclear. The CDR3 consists of 16 residues. Germline V gene sequence: CDR1 MNHNS, CDR2 SASEGT. Trimming shortened V by 0 bases and J by 8 bases, and 19 bases separated the two germline ends. The CDR3 protein is CASSEALRGFGLGYTF. The CDR3, as DNA: TGTGCCAGCAGTGAAGCGCTTCGGGGTTTTGGCCTAGGCTACACCTTC.

The rearrangement uses TRBV7-2 and TRBJ1-4, with 7 positions matching TRBD1. V trimming: 3 bases; J trimming: 5 bases; junction bases outside the gene matches: 6. The V gene's germline CDR1 is SGHTA and CDR2 FQGNSA. This CDR3 spans 15 amino acids. The CDR3 nucleotides are TGTGCCAGCAGCTTTACAGGGGCGCGGAATGAAAAACTGTTTTTT. Its translation: CASSFTGARNEKLFF.

This chain joins TRBV19 and TRBJ2-7; 11 bases agree with TRBD1. The V and J ends lost 8 bases and 2 bases, in that order; junction bases with no gene match: 5. The CDR3 totals 14 residues. Germline V gene lookup returns CDR1 LNHDA and CDR2 SQIVND (reference sequence). The CDR3 protein is CASHGQGAAYEQYF. The CDR3 DNA reads TGTGCCAGTCACGGACAGGGGGCCGCCTACGAGCAGTACTTC.